Listed below are T cell receptor beta chains from one sample, sequenced in a study of blood T cell repertoires in COVID-19. This table comes from immunoSEQ multiplex PCR, and its TCRdb copy is limited to in-frame clones, with some not included. The repertoire includes about 22,000 clones, more than 85% of them detected once, and 2.5% to 3.5% sits in the top ten. Sequenced sample: peripheral blood. These receptors were obtained from a woman aged 70-85 years with active COVID-19. CDR3s include the opening cysteine and the closing phenylalanine or tryptophan. Fields, in order: CDR3 protein, CDR3 DNA, D gene, V gene, clone size, J gene. D genes are given only for firm matches. Size values are once, few and many counts, or a class for expanded clones, and some rows have none.

CDR3: CASSPDGQVTAQPQHF; DNA: TGTGCCAGCAGCCCCGATGGGCAGGTAACGGCTCAGCCCCAGCATTTT; D: .; V: TRBV27; size: once; J: TRBJ1-5
CDR3: CASSPRGSGNYETQYF; DNA: TGTGCCAGCAGCCCAAGGGGTAGCGGGAACTACGAGACCCAGTACTTC; D: TRBD2; V: TRBV3-1/TRBV3-2; size: .; J: TRBJ2-5
CDR3: CASSRQGSGETQYF; DNA: TGTGCCAGTAGCCGACAGGGAAGTGGGGAGACCCAGTACTTC; D: TRBD1; V: TRBV19; size: .; J: TRBJ2-5
CDR3: CASSLGPGGERYYGYTF; DNA: TGTGCCAGCAGTCTGGGGCCAGGGGGCGAGAGGTACTATGGCTACACCTTC; D: TRBD1; V: TRBV13; size: .; J: TRBJ1-2
CDR3: CASSMLAGYNEQFF; DNA: TGTGCCAGTAGTATGTTAGCGGGTTACAATGAGCAGTTCTTC; D: TRBD2; V: TRBV19; size: .; J: TRBJ2-1
CDR3: CASSEYRDSFTEQYF; DNA: TGTGCCAGCAGTGAATACAGGGATTCGTTTACCGAGCAGTACTTC; D: .; V: TRBV2; size: .; J: TRBJ2-7
CDR3: CASRKTWRTGTYEQYF; DNA: TGTGCCAGTAGGAAGACTTGGAGGACAGGGACCTACGAGCAGTACTTC; D: TRBD1; V: TRBV19; size: .; J: TRBJ2-7
CDR3: CASSVGTSDADTQYF; DNA: TGTGCCAGCAGCGTAGGAACTAGCGACGCAGATACGCAGTATTTT; D: TRBD2; V: TRBV9; size: .; J: TRBJ2-3
CDR3: CASSLEAGAHNEQFF; DNA: TGTGCCAGCAGCTTAGAAGCGGGAGCCCACAATGAGCAGTTCTTC; D: TRBD2; V: TRBV7-2; size: .; J: TRBJ2-1
CDR3: CASSPGGAYNEQFF; DNA: TGTGCCAGCAGCCCAGGGGGAGCTTACAATGAGCAGTTCTTC; D: TRBD1; V: TRBV27; size: .; J: TRBJ2-1
CDR3: CASSWGHEQFF; DNA: TGTGCCAGCAGTTGGGGCCATGAGCAGTTCTTC; D: .; V: TRBV12-3/TRBV12-4; size: once; J: TRBJ2-1
CDR3: CASSDGGQGTYEQYF; DNA: TGTGCCAGCAGCGATGGGGGACAGGGGACCTACGAGCAGTACTTC; D: TRBD1; V: TRBV7-9; size: .; J: TRBJ2-7
CDR3: CASRTGTSGQETQYF; DNA: TGTGCCAGCAGAACCGGGACTAGCGGCCAAGAGACCCAGTACTTC; D: TRBD2; V: TRBV6-5; size: .; J: TRBJ2-5
CDR3: CSSSAGQNTEAFF; DNA: TGCAGCTCCTCCGCAGGGCAGAACACTGAAGCTTTCTTT; D: .; V: TRBV29-1; size: .; J: TRBJ1-1
CDR3: CASSLAGALPNEKLFF; DNA: TGTGCCAGCAGCTTAGCAGGGGCCTTACCTAATGAAAAACTGTTTTTT; D: .; V: TRBV7-2; size: few; J: TRBJ1-4
CDR3: CASSPQTGGTGELFF; DNA: TGTGCCAGTAGTCCCCAGACAGGGGGCACCGGGGAGCTGTTTTTT; D: TRBD1; V: TRBV19; size: .; J: TRBJ2-2
CDR3: CASSLSGIKGTEAFF; DNA: TGTGCCAGCTCACTCTCCGGGATCAAGGGCACTGAAGCTTTCTTT; D: .; V: TRBV18; size: .; J: TRBJ1-1
CDR3: CASSMSSGRNNQPQHF; DNA: TGTGCCAGTAGTATGTCTAGCGGACGCAACAATCAGCCCCAGCATTTT; D: .; V: TRBV19; size: once; J: TRBJ1-5
CDR3: CASTGRMGRAYEQYF; DNA: TGTGCCAGCACCGGACGGATGGGCAGGGCCTACGAGCAGTACTTC; D: .; V: TRBV5-8; size: .; J: TRBJ2-7
CDR3: CASRQGRAYNEQFF; DNA: TGTGCCAGCCGACAGGGGAGGGCCTACAATGAGCAGTTCTTC; D: .; V: TRBV28; size: .; J: TRBJ2-1